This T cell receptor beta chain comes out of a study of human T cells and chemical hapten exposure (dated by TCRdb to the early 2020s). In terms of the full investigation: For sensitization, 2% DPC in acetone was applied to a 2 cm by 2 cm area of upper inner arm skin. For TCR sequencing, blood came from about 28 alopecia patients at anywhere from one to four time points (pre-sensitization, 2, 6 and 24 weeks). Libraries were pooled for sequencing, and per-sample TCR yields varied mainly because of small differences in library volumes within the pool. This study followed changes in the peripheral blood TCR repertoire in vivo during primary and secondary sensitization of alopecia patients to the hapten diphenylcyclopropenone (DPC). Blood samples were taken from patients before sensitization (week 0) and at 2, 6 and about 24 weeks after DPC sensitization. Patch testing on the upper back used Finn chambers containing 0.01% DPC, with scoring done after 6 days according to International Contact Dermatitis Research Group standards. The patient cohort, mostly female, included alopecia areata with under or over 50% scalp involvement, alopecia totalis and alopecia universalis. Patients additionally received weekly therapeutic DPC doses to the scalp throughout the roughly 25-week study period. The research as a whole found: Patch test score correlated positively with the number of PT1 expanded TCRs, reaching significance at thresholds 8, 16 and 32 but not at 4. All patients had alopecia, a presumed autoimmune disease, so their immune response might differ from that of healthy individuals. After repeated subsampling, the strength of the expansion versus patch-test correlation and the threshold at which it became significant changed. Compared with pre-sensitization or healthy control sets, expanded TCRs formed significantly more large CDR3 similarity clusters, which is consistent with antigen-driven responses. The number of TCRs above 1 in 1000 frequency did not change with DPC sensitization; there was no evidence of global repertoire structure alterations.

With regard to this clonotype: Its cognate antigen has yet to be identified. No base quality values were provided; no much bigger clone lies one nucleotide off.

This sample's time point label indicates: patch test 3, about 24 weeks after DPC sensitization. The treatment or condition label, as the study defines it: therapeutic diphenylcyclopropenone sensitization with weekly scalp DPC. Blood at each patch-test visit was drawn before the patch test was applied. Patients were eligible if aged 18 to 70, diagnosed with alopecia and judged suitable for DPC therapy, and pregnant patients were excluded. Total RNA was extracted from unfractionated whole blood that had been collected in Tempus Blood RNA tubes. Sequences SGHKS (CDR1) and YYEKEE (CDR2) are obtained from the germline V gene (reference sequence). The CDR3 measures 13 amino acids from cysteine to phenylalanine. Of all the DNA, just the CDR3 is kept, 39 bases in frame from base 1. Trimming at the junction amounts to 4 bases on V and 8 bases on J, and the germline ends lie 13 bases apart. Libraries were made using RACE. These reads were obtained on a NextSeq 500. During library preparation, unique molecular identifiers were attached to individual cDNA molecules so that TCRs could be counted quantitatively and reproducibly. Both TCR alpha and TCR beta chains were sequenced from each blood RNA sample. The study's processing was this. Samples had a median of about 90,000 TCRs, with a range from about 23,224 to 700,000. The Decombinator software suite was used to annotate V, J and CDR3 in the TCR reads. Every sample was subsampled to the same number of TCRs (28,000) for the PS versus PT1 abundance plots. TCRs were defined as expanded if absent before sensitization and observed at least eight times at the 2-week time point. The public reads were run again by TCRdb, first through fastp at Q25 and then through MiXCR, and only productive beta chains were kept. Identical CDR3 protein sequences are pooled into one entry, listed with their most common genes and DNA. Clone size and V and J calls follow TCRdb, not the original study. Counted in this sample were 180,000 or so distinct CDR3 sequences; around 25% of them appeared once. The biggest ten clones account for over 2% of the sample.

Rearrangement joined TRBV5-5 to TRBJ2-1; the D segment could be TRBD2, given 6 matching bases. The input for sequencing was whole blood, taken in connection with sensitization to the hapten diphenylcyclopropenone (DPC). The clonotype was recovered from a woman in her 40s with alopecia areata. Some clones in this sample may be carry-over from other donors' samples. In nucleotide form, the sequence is TGTGCCAGCAGCCCTGGGACTTCCTATGAGCAGTTCTTC. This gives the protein CASSPGTSYEQFF. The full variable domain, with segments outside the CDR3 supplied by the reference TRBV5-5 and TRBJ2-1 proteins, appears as DAGVTQSPTHLIKTRGQQVTLRCSPISGHKSVSWYQQVLGQGPQFIFQYYEKEERGRGNFPDRFSARQFPNYSSELNVNALLLGDSALYLCASSPGTSYEQFFGPGTRLTVL.